The present entry profiles one T cell receptor (beta chain) with its context. The sample is drawn from a study of human T cells and chemical hapten exposure. Study overall: The patients, most of them female, presented with alopecia areata, totalis or universalis.

The time point denotes: pre-sensitization, week 0. Specified treatment: therapeutic diphenylcyclopropenone sensitization with weekly scalp DPC. The study drew its donors from alopecia patients who were 18 to 70 years old and suitable for DPC. Germline assignment: CDR1 MDHEN and CDR2 SYDVKM. The CDR3 totals 15 residues. Trimming removed 3 bases from V and 7 bases from J; junction bases left unmatched: 8. MiXCR was run by TCRdb on the RACE reads, yielding one entry per CDR3 protein. The sample lists about 120,000 distinct CDR3 sequences; 13% were seen once. The rearrangement uses TRBV28 and TRBJ2-2; 7 bases agree with TRBD1. The receptor comes from a woman under 30 with alopecia areata. Some clones in this sample may be carry-over from other donors' samples. The input for sequencing was whole blood, taken in connection with sensitization to the hapten diphenylcyclopropenone (DPC). The DNA of the CDR3 is TGTGCCAGCAGTTTTGTACAGGGGATGGACGGGGAGCTGTTTTTT. Its protein product is CASSFVQGMDGELFF. The whole variable domain, filled in from reference TRBV28 and TRBJ2-2, reads DVKVTQSSRYLVKRTGEKVFLECVQDMDHENMFWYRQDPGLGLRLIYFSYDVKMKEKGDIPEGYSVSREKKERFSLILESASTNQTSMYLCASSFVQGMDGELFFGEGSRLTVL.